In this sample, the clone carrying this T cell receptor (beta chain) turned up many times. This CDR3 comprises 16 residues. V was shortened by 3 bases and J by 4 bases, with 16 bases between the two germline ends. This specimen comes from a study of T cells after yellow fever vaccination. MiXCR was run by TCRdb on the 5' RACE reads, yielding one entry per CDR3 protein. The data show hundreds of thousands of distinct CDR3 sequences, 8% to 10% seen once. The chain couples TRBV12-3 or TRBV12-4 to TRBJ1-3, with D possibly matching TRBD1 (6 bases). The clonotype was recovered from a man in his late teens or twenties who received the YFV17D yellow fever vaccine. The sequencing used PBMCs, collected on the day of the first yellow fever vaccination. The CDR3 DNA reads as TGTGCCAGCAGTTTTCAGATGGACAGCTTGGGAAACACCATATATTTT. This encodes CASSFQMDSLGNTIYF.